A selection of T cell receptor beta chains follows, all from one sample in a study of blood T cell repertoires in COVID-19. Produced via immunoSEQ multiplex PCR; TCRdb's table is partial and in-frame only. Of tens of thousands of clones listed, approximately 87% are singletons. Sequencing was performed on peripheral blood. The source is a man in his forties with COVID-19, enrolled during active disease. Each CDR3 is given with its conserved first and last residue. D genes are given only for firm matches. Some rows have no size entry. The others give once, few or many, or a class for an expanded clone.

NA TRBJ1-2 few TRBV7-8 TGTGCCAGCAGCTTAAGGGGGGGCGAGTTCTATGGCTACACCTTC CASSLRGGEFYGYTF
NA TRBJ2-7 NA TRBV2 TGTGCCAGCCAAACTAGTGTTATTGGCGAGCAGTACTTC CASQTSVIGEQYF
NA TRBJ2-3 NA TRBV14 TGTGCCAGCAGCCAACGGGGGACTGGCACAGATACGCAGTATTTT CASSQRGTGTDTQYF
TRBD1 TRBJ2-5 NA TRBV27 TGTGCCAGCAGAAACCTCGGGACAGTCCAAGAGACCCAGTACTTC CASRNLGTVQETQYF
NA TRBJ1-1 NA TRBV7-2 TGTGCCAGCAGCTCGACAGGCTTTGGCACTGAAGCTTTCTTT CASSSTGFGTEAFF
NA TRBJ1-2 once TRBV30 TGTGCCTGGAGTGCCCTCGAGGGTCCTCCGGGCTACACCTTC CAWSALEGPPGYTF
NA TRBJ2-2 NA TRBV5-1 TGCGCCAGCAGCTTGGTCAGGAACTCACCCTCGAACACCGGGGAGCTGTTTTTT CASSLVRNSPSNTGELFF
TRBD1 TRBJ1-2 NA TRBV4-1 TGCGCCAGCAGCCAAGAAGTCCGGGGACAGGGACTCTATGGCTACACCTTC CASSQEVRGQGLYGYTF
NA TRBJ2-5 NA TRBV6-1 TGTGCCAGCAGTGATTTAACAGGGTGGCAAGAGACCCAGTACTTC CASSDLTGWQETQYF
NA TRBJ2-3 NA TRBV4-1 TGCGCCAGCAGCCATAGCGGTCGCACAGATACGCAGTATTTT CASSHSGRTDTQYF
TRBD2 TRBJ2-1 NA TRBV5-1 TGCGCCAGCAGCTTCGACAGATTAGCGGGGTTCTCCTACAATGAGCAGTTCTTC CASSFDRLAGFSYNEQFF
TRBD1 TRBJ2-3 NA TRBV18 TGTGCCAGCTCAACTACTACAGGGGGCACAGATACGCAGTATTTT CASSTTTGGTDTQYF
NA TRBJ2-3 NA TRBV4-2 TGTGCCAGCAGCCAAGATTCCCGAGCCGCCGGCACAGATACGCAGTATTTT CASSQDSRAAGTDTQYF
TRBD2 TRBJ2-1 NA TRBV7-9 TGTGCCAGCAGCCCCCCGGGGCTAGCGGGGATTATCGAGCAGTTCTTC CASSPPGLAGIIEQFF
TRBD2 TRBJ2-3 NA TRBV5-6 TGTGCCAGCAGCTTGGGTGGCAGCCGGGTAGCGGGGGACACGAATACGCAGTATTTT CASSLGGSRVAGDTNTQYF
NA TRBJ1-5 NA TRBV30 TGTGCCTGGTCTCAGGGATCGCAGCCCCAGCATTTT CAWSQGSQPQHF
NA TRBJ1-5 NA TRBV6-1 TGTGCCAGCAGTGAGAGGCAAGGGAGCGGGCCCCAGCATTTT CASSERQGSGPQHF
TRBD2 TRBJ2-7 once TRBV7-2 TGTGCCAGCAGCTTCGGCGGGAGGGGTGAGCAGTACTTC CASSFGGRGEQYF
NA TRBJ1-3 NA TRBV7-6 TGTGCCAGCAGCTTAGGAGGCTTAGGCTCTGGAAACACCATATATTTT CASSLGGLGSGNTIYF
NA TRBJ2-1 NA TRBV14 TGTGCCAGCAGCCAAGATTTAGGCGGGGCCCAGTTCTTC CASSQDLGGAQFF
NA TRBJ1-3 NA TRBV25-1 TGTGCCAGCAGTGACTGGGGGCTGGACACCATATATTTT CASSDWGLDTIYF
TRBD2 TRBJ2-7 NA TRBV14 TGTGCCAGCAGCCAAGACGAGCTGGATAGCGGGGGCTTCCACGAGCAGTACTTC CASSQDELDSGGFHEQYF
NA TRBJ1-2 NA TRBV6-5 TGTGCCAGCACGTCATCCGGGTTTGGCTACACCTTC CASTSSGFGYTF
TRBD1 TRBJ2-2 NA TRBV2 TGTGCCAGCAGCCCCGGGACAGGGAGAGGGACCGGGGAGCTGTTTTTT CASSPGTGRGTGELFF
NA TRBJ2-7 NA TRBV18 TGTGCCAGCTCACTCCGGGACACCTCGGCCGAGCAGTACTTC CASSLRDTSAEQYF
NA TRBJ1-5 once TRBV7-8 TGTGCCAGCAGCTGGACAGTTGACAATCAGCCCCAGCATTTT CASSWTVDNQPQHF
NA TRBJ2-1 few TRBV5-6 TGTGCCAGCAGCATCAGGGGTGAGCAGTTCTTC CASSIRGEQFF
TRBD1 TRBJ1-5 NA TRBV12-3/TRBV12-4 TGTGCCAGCAGCTCAGGGGGTCAGCCCCAGCATTTT CASSSGGQPQHF
NA TRBJ2-2 NA TRBV24-1 TGTGCCACCAGTGGAGGAGGGCAGCGCGGCACCGGGGAGCTGTTTTTT CATSGGGQRGTGELFF
NA TRBJ2-7 once TRBV9 TGTGCCAGCAGCCCTGAGGGGGGGGGCGAGCAGTACTTC CASSPEGGGEQYF
NA TRBJ2-1 NA TRBV19 TGTGCCAGTAGATGGGGAGATGAGCAGTTCTTC CASRWGDEQFF
NA TRBJ1-6 NA TRBV6-4 TGTGCCAGCAGTGACTCAAACCGGAATTCACCCCTCCACTTT CASSDSNRNSPLHF
TRBD1 TRBJ2-5 NA TRBV10-3 TGTGCCATCAGTGACCGGACAGGCGAGACCCAGTACTTC CAISDRTGETQYF
TRBD2 TRBJ2-7 NA TRBV3-1/TRBV3-2 TGTGCCAGCAGCCAAGGCCTAGCGGGAGGGCCGGGGGAGCAGTACTTC CASSQGLAGGPGEQYF
NA TRBJ1-6 NA TRBV28 TGTGCCGGCTGCCAGGGATCGGCCTATAATTCACCCCTCCACTTT CAGCQGSAYNSPLHF
TRBD1 TRBJ2-2 NA TRBV6-5 TGTGCCAGCACCCCGGGACAGCTGCTGGGCGGGGAGCTGTTTTTT CASTPGQLLGGELFF
TRBD1 TRBJ1-4 NA TRBV4-1 TGCGCCAGCAGCCCCGGAAGGGGGGGGGACAGGGGCGAAAAACTGTTTTTT CASSPGRGGDRGEKLFF
TRBD1 TRBJ1-1 NA TRBV6-5 TGTGCCTGCTACGGACAGGGGGTTGCAGGCACTGAAGCTTTCTTT CACYGQGVAGTEAFF
NA TRBJ2-5 NA TRBV7-2 TGTGCCAGCAGCTTGCTCCAGAAGACCCAGTACTTC CASSLLQKTQYF
NA TRBJ1-2 NA TRBV7-2 TGTGCCAGCAGCCAGTGGGGCGACTATGGCTACACCTTC CASSQWGDYGYTF
TRBD2 TRBJ2-5 NA TRBV5-1 TGCGCCACCACGATAGCCCCTAGCGGTAAAGAGACCCAGTACTTC CATTIAPSGKETQYF
TRBD2 TRBJ2-7 once TRBV29-1 TGCAGCGTTTTGACGGGAGGGCCTTACGAGCAGTACTTC CSVLTGGPYEQYF
TRBD1 TRBJ2-7 NA TRBV7-2 TGTGCCAGCAGCTTCGGGACAGGAGCCTACGAGCAGTACTTC CASSFGTGAYEQYF
NA TRBJ1-5 once TRBV9 TGTGCCAGCAGCCCCGGTCTAGAAGGGGAAGGGAATCAGCCCCAGCATTTT CASSPGLEGEGNQPQHF
TRBD2 TRBJ2-7 NA TRBV29-1 TGCAGCGTTCTAGCGGGAGATTACGAGCAGTACTTC CSVLAGDYEQYF
TRBD1 TRBJ1-2 NA TRBV19 TGTGCCAGTAGTCCAGGACAGGGTAACTATGGCTACACCTTC CASSPGQGNYGYTF
TRBD2 TRBJ2-7 NA TRBV7-2 TGTGCCAGCAGCTTAGGCGGGAGGGGGGGGCAGCAGTACTTC CASSLGGRGGQQYF
NA TRBJ1-1 NA TRBV5-6 TGTGCCAGCAGCTGGGGAGAGGGCCACACTGAAGCTTTCTTT CASSWGEGHTEAFF
NA TRBJ2-2 NA TRBV5-5 TGTGCCAGCAGCTTGGCGGCTAGCAGCACCGGGGAGCTGTTTTTT CASSLAASSTGELFF
TRBD2 TRBJ2-3 once TRBV3-1/TRBV3-2 TGTGCCAGCAGCCAAGGACTAGCGAAGGATACGCAGTATTTT CASSQGLAKDTQYF
NA TRBJ1-1 NA TRBV30 TGTGCCATGGCGGTGAACACTGAAGCTTTCTTT CAMAVNTEAFF
TRBD1 TRBJ1-5 NA TRBV6-6 TGTGCCAGCAGTTACCGGCAGGGGGGTGATCAGCCCCAGCATTTT CASSYRQGGDQPQHF